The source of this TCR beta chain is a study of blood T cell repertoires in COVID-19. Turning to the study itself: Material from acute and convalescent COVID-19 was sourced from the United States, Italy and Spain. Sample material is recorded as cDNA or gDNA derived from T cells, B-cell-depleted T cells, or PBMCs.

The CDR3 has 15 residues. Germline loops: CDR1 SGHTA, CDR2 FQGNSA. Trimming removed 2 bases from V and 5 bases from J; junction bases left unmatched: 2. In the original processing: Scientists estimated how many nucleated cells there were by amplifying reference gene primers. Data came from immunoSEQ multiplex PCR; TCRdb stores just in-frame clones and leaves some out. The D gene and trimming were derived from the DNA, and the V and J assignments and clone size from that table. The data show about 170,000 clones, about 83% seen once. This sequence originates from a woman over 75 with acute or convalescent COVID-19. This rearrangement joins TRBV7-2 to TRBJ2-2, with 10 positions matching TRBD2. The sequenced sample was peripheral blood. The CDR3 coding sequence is TGTGCCAGCAGCTTATTAGCGGGAGGTACCGGGGAGCTGTTTTTT. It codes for CASSLLAGGTGELFF. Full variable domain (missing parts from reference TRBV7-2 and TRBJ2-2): GAGVSQSPSNKVTEKGKDVELRCDPISGHTALYWYRQSLGQGLEFLIYFQGNSAPDKSGLPSDRFSAERTGGSVSTLTIQRTQQEDSAVYLCASSLLAGGTGELFFGEGSRLTVL.